This is a list of T cell receptor beta chains from one sample in a study of cytomegalovirus exposure and HLA in healthy donors. The data were produced by immunoSEQ multiplex PCR, yet TCRdb's version contains in-frame clones alone and is incomplete. The sample has 150,000 to 200,000 clones; approximately 70% are singletons. Source material: PBMCs. The receptors derive from a man aged 40-55 years in good health and CMV-seropositive. The CDR3 runs from the conserved cysteine through the conserved F or W. The order of the fields is clone size, J gene, V gene, D gene, CDR3 protein, CDR3 DNA. A D gene is named only where the DNA matches it firmly. The size of a clone is reported for some rows only, either as once, few or many, or as a class for expanded clones.

size: NA; J: TRBJ1-3; V: TRBV5-1; D: NA; CDR3: CASSLAGGSSGNTIYF; DNA: TGCGCCAGCAGCTTGGCCGGGGGAAGCTCTGGAAACACCATATATTTT
size: NA; J: TRBJ1-4; V: TRBV6-5; D: NA; CDR3: CASGGQNNEKLFF; DNA: TGTGCCAGCGGCGGACAGAACAATGAAAAACTGTTTTTT
size: NA; J: TRBJ2-7; V: TRBV7-8; D: NA; CDR3: CASSLREDVNNEQYF; DNA: TGTGCCAGCAGCTTAAGGGAGGACGTGAATAACGAGCAGTACTTC
size: NA; J: TRBJ2-5; V: TRBV7-2; D: TRBD2; CDR3: CASSSGLAGGEETQYF; DNA: TGTGCCAGCAGCTCGGGACTAGCGGGGGGGGAAGAGACCCAGTACTTC
size: NA; J: TRBJ1-1; V: TRBV18; D: NA; CDR3: CASSPGEGNTEAFF; DNA: TGTGCCAGCTCACCAGGGGAGGGCAACACTGAAGCTTTCTTT
size: NA; J: TRBJ2-5; V: TRBV5-1; D: TRBD2; CDR3: CASSLAGGGTQETQYF; DNA: TGCGCCAGCAGCTTGGCTGGCGGGGGGACTCAAGAGACCCAGTACTTC
size: NA; J: TRBJ1-2; V: TRBV6-1; D: NA; CDR3: CASSEAAVNYGYTF; DNA: TGTGCCAGCAGTGAAGCGGCGGTAAACTATGGCTACACCTTC
size: NA; J: TRBJ2-7; V: TRBV13; D: NA; CDR3: CASSLGPQGHEQYF; DNA: TGTGCCAGCAGCTTAGGCCCACAGGGACACGAGCAGTACTTC
size: NA; J: TRBJ2-3; V: TRBV11-1; D: NA; CDR3: CASTLGSSTDTQYF; DNA: TGTGCCAGCACGCTCGGGAGTAGTACAGATACGCAGTATTTT
size: NA; J: TRBJ2-5; V: TRBV5-6; D: NA; CDR3: CASSLAAAPYRETQYF; DNA: TGTGCCAGCAGCTTGGCGGCGGCGCCTTATCGGGAGACCCAGTACTTC
size: once; J: TRBJ2-7; V: TRBV30; D: NA; CDR3: CAWSLGGEQYF; DNA: TGTGCCTGGAGTCTGGGGGGCGAGCAGTACTTC
size: once; J: TRBJ1-5; V: TRBV5-8; D: TRBD1; CDR3: CASSPYRGWGQPQHF; DNA: TGTGCCAGCAGCCCATACAGGGGATGGGGCCAGCCCCAGCATTTT
size: NA; J: TRBJ2-1; V: TRBV11-2; D: NA; CDR3: CASSLEWAPYNEQFF; DNA: TGTGCCAGCAGCTTAGAATGGGCCCCATACAATGAGCAGTTCTTC
size: NA; J: TRBJ1-1; V: TRBV6-5; D: TRBD1; CDR3: CASSGQGKTEAFF; DNA: TGTGCCAGCAGTGGACAGGGGAAAACTGAAGCTTTCTTT
size: few; J: TRBJ2-5; V: TRBV4-2; D: TRBD2; CDR3: CASSRRLAGDGETQYF; DNA: TGTGCCAGCAGCCGCCGACTAGCGGGGGACGGGGAGACCCAGTACTTC
size: NA; J: TRBJ1-1; V: TRBV7-3; D: NA; CDR3: CASSPQGNPEAFF; DNA: TGTGCCAGCAGCCCCCAGGGTAACCCTGAAGCTTTCTTT
size: NA; J: TRBJ2-5; V: TRBV6-4; D: TRBD1; CDR3: CASSRDRGETQYF; DNA: TGTGCCAGCAGTAGGGACAGAGGGGAGACCCAGTACTTC
size: NA; J: TRBJ1-2; V: TRBV7-2; D: TRBD1; CDR3: CASSLVQGRGYTF; DNA: TGTGCCAGCAGCTTAGTACAGGGGCGGGGCTACACCTTC
size: NA; J: TRBJ2-2; V: TRBV5-4; D: NA; CDR3: CASTPPGNTGELFF; DNA: TGTGCCAGCACCCCCCCGGGAAACACCGGGGAGCTGTTTTTT
size: NA; J: TRBJ2-7; V: TRBV10-3; D: TRBD1; CDR3: CAISGGTGDEQYF; DNA: TGTGCCATCAGTGGCGGCACAGGGGACGAGCAGTACTTC
size: NA; J: TRBJ2-3; V: TRBV4-1; D: TRBD2; CDR3: CASSHGGAATDTQYF; DNA: TGCGCCAGCAGCCACGGGGGGGCCGCAACAGATACGCAGTATTTT
size: once; J: TRBJ2-4; V: TRBV5-4; D: NA; CDR3: CASSPSGVKNIQYF; DNA: TGTGCCAGCAGCCCTTCCGGTGTAAAAAACATTCAGTACTTC
size: once; J: TRBJ1-3; V: TRBV6-6; D: NA; CDR3: CASSRWGLSGNTIYF; DNA: TGTGCCAGCAGCCGATGGGGACTCTCTGGAAACACCATATATTTT
size: NA; J: TRBJ1-2; V: TRBV6-5; D: TRBD1; CDR3: CASRKDRGGYTF; DNA: TGTGCCAGCAGGAAGGACAGGGGTGGCTACACCTTC
size: once; J: TRBJ2-7; V: TRBV7-9; D: TRBD2; CDR3: CASSSSGGSYEQYF; DNA: TGTGCCAGCAGTTCTAGCGGGGGCTCCTACGAGCAGTACTTC
size: NA; J: TRBJ2-6; V: TRBV5-1; D: NA; CDR3: CASSLVAPGANVLTF; DNA: TGCGCCAGCAGCTTGGTGGCACCTGGGGCCAACGTCCTGACTTTC
size: NA; J: TRBJ1-2; V: TRBV6-6; D: NA; CDR3: CASSSLPGVRNYGYTF; DNA: TGTGCCAGCAGTTCCCTCCCAGGCGTTCGAAACTATGGCTACACCTTC
size: few; J: TRBJ2-7; V: TRBV7-6; D: NA; CDR3: CASSFREGVDEQYF; DNA: TGTGCCAGCAGCTTTAGAGAAGGGGTTGACGAGCAGTACTTC
size: NA; J: TRBJ1-4; V: TRBV25-1; D: TRBD1; CDR3: CASSGSDRGGSEKLFF; DNA: TGTGCCAGCAGTGGGAGTGACAGGGGCGGGTCTGAAAAACTGTTTTTT
size: NA; J: TRBJ1-2; V: TRBV27; D: NA; CDR3: CASSLGGAYGYTF; DNA: TGTGCCAGCAGTTTAGGAGGGGCATATGGCTACACCTTC
size: NA; J: TRBJ2-2; V: TRBV2; D: TRBD1; CDR3: CASSELGQDTGELFF; DNA: TGTGCCAGCAGCGAACTTGGACAGGACACCGGGGAGCTGTTTTTT
size: NA; J: TRBJ2-1; V: TRBV9; D: NA; CDR3: CASSVGQANEQFF; DNA: TGTGCCAGCAGCGTAGGGCAGGCGAATGAGCAGTTCTTC
size: NA; J: TRBJ1-2; V: TRBV5-1; D: NA; CDR3: CASSLEEGNYGYTF; DNA: TGCGCCAGCAGCTTGGAAGAGGGTAACTATGGCTACACCTTC
size: once; J: TRBJ2-5; V: TRBV30; D: NA; CDR3: CAWTGGNQETQYF; DNA: TGTGCCTGGACTGGCGGGAACCAAGAGACCCAGTACTTC
size: NA; J: TRBJ1-5; V: TRBV4-1; D: TRBD1; CDR3: CASSQHAGTGAYSNQPQHF; DNA: TGCGCCAGCAGCCAACACGCCGGGACAGGGGCCTATAGCAATCAGCCCCAGCATTTT
size: NA; J: TRBJ1-4; V: TRBV2; D: NA; CDR3: CASSRQATNEKLFF; DNA: TGTGCCAGCAGTCGACAGGCAACTAATGAAAAACTGTTTTTT
size: NA; J: TRBJ1-1; V: TRBV4-3; D: NA; CDR3: CASSQEHSLNTEAFF; DNA: TGCGCCAGCAGCCAAGAACACAGCCTGAACACTGAAGCTTTCTTT
size: NA; J: TRBJ2-3; V: TRBV7-7; D: TRBD2; CDR3: CASSLIGGGTDTQYF; DNA: TGTGCTAGCAGCTTGATCGGGGGGGGCACAGATACGCAGTATTTT
size: NA; J: TRBJ1-1; V: TRBV11-3; D: NA; CDR3: CASSSRGALNTEAFF; DNA: TGTGCCAGCAGCTCCCGTGGGGCACTCAACACTGAAGCTTTCTTT
size: NA; J: TRBJ1-4; V: TRBV7-9; D: NA; CDR3: CASWRQYNEKLFF; DNA: TGTGCCAGCTGGCGGCAGTACAATGAAAAACTGTTTTTT
size: NA; J: TRBJ2-3; V: TRBV9; D: NA; CDR3: CASSPSGRETSTDTQYF; DNA: TGTGCCAGCAGCCCCTCTGGCCGGGAGACTAGCACAGATACGCAGTATTTT
size: NA; J: TRBJ2-2; V: TRBV19; D: NA; CDR3: CASSLGVNTGELFF; DNA: TGTGCCAGTAGCCTCGGGGTTAACACCGGGGAGCTGTTTTTT
size: once; J: TRBJ1-4; V: TRBV7-9; D: NA; CDR3: CSSSRNEANEKLFF; DNA: TGTTCCAGCAGCCGAAATGAGGCTAATGAAAAACTGTTTTTT
size: NA; J: TRBJ1-2; V: TRBV6-6; D: TRBD1; CDR3: CASSYPFSYRGNGYTF; DNA: TGTGCCAGCAGTTACCCCTTTTCCTACAGGGGGAATGGCTACACCTTC
size: NA; J: TRBJ1-2; V: TRBV29-1; D: NA; CDR3: CSASMTTANYGYTF; DNA: TGCAGCGCCTCGATGACAACCGCTAACTATGGCTACACCTTC
size: NA; J: TRBJ2-1; V: TRBV7-2; D: NA; CDR3: CASSFSSGQSSYNEQFF; DNA: TGTGCCAGCAGCTTTTCATCCGGACAGAGCTCCTACAATGAGCAGTTCTTC
size: NA; J: TRBJ2-7; V: TRBV12-5; D: NA; CDR3: CASGHPLYEQYF; DNA: TGTGCTAGTGGACACCCTCTCTACGAGCAGTACTTC
size: NA; J: TRBJ2-3; V: TRBV5-4; D: TRBD1; CDR3: CASSNNHRGGTDTQYF; DNA: TGTGCCAGCAGCAACAATCACAGGGGCGGCACAGATACGCAGTATTTT
size: NA; J: TRBJ2-7; V: TRBV11-2; D: TRBD1; CDR3: CASSSGTVGGAEIYEQYF; DNA: TGTGCCAGCAGCTCCGGGACAGTTGGCGGTGCGGAGATCTACGAGCAGTACTTC
size: NA; J: TRBJ1-6; V: TRBV27; D: TRBD1; CDR3: CASRPGQNNSPLHF; DNA: TGTGCCAGCAGACCGGGACAGAATAATTCACCCCTCCACTTT
size: NA; J: TRBJ2-5; V: TRBV9; D: TRBD1; CDR3: CASSPPGQGVWETQYF; DNA: TGTGCCAGCAGCCCCCCGGGACAGGGGGTCTGGGAGACCCAGTACTTC
size: NA; J: TRBJ1-1; V: TRBV9; D: NA; CDR3: CASKGRDGMNTEAFF; DNA: TGTGCCAGCAAGGGGAGGGACGGGATGAACACTGAAGCTTTCTTT